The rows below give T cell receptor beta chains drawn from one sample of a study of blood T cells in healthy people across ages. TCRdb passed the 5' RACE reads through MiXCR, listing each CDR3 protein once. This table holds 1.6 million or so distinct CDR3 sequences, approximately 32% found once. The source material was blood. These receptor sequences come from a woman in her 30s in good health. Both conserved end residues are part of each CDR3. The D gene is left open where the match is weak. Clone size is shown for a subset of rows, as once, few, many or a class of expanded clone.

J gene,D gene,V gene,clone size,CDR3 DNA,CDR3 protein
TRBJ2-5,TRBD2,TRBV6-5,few,TGTGCCAGCAGTCAGCATCCGACTAGCGATAGAGAGACCCAGTACTTC,CASSQHPTSDRETQYF
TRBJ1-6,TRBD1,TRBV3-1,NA,TGTGCCAGCAGCCAAGCTGGGACAGGGTTTCCCCTCCACTTT,CASSQAGTGFPLHF
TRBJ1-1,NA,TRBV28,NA,TGTGCCAGCAGTTTACAGGGGCGAACCGGGGTTGAAGCTTTCTTT,CASSLQGRTGVEAFF
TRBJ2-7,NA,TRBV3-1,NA,TGTGCCAGCAGCCAAGGAAAACGGTTTTACTACGAGCAGTACTTC,CASSQGKRFYYEQYF
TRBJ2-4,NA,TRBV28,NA,TGTGCCAGCAGTTGGCAGGGGGCCAAAAACATTCAGTACTTC,CASSWQGAKNIQYF
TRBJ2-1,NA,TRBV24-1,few,TGTGCCACCAGTGAACTAACCGGAGGGACCGCAGAGCAGTTCTTC,CATSELTGGTAEQFF
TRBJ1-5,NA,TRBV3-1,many,TGTGCCAGCAGCCAAGGCCAGGGCAATCAGCCCCAGCATTTT,CASSQGQGNQPQHF
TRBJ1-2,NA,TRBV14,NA,TGTGCCAGCAGCAATCCGGGGGTTCCTAACTATGGCTACACCTTC,CASSNPGVPNYGYTF
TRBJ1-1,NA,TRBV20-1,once,TGCAGTGCTAGAGATTCGGGCGCCCCGTCGAACACTGAAGCTTTCTTT,CSARDSGAPSNTEAFF
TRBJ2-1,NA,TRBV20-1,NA,TGCAGTGCTAGAGATAGGAGCGGGCTAGTTGGGCAGTTCTTC,CSARDRSGLVGQFF
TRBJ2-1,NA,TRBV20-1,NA,TGCAGTGCTACGGAGTGGCTAGTGGGTGAAAACAATGAGCAGTTCTTC,CSATEWLVGENNEQFF
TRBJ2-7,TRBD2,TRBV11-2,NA,TGTGCCAGCAGCCCCCGAGCTAGCGGGAGCCACGAGCAGTACTTC,CASSPRASGSHEQYF
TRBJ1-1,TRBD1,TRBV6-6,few,TGTGCCAGCAGTTACTCCCCCGCAGGGGGGAACACTGAAGCTTTCTTT,CASSYSPAGGNTEAFF
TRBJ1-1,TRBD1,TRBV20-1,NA,TGCAGTGCTAGAGACAGGGGGCTGGCCACTGAAGCTTTCTTT,CSARDRGLATEAFF
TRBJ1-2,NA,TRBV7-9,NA,TGTGCCAGCACCCCTATAGGGAGTGATGGCTACACCTTC,CASTPIGSDGYTF
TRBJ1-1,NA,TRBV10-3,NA,TGTGCCATCGCCCGGGACACTCTCCGGGTGGACACTGAAGCTTTCTTT,CAIARDTLRVDTEAFF
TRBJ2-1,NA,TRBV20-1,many,TGCAGTGCTAGAGGCTGGCCCCGCGATGAGCAGTTCTTC,CSARGWPRDEQFF
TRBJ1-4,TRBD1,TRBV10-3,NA,TGTGCCATCAGCGAGACAGGGAATAATGAAAAACTGTTTTTT,CAISETGNNEKLFF
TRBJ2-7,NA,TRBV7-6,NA,TGTGCCAGCAGCTTAGCGCGGCGGGGACCGTGCCTTAGGGAGCAGTACTTC,CASSLARRGPCLREQYF
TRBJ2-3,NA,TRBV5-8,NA,TGTGCCAGCAGCAACACCCTAAGAAGGGGCACAGATACGCAGTATTTT,CASSNTLRRGTDTQYF
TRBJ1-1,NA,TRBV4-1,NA,TGCGCCAGCAGCCATCATATGCCCCTCTGGGGGCAGGATCTGAACACTGAAGCTTTCTTT,CASSHHMPLWGQDLNTEAFF
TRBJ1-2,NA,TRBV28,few,TGTGCCAGCAGTCCCGGGGCTACCCGCTATGGCTACACCTTC,CASSPGATRYGYTF
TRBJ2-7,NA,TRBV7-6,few,TGTGCCAGCAGCCCGGACATTGACGAGCAGTACTTC,CASSPDIDEQYF
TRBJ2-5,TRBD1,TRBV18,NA,TGTGCCAGCTCACCATCAATACAGGGGGAAGAGACCCAGTACTTC,CASSPSIQGEETQYF
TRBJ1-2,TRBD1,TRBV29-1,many,TGCGGGGGACAGGGGGATATTGGCTACACCTTC,CGGQGDIGYTF
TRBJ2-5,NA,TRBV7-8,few,TGTGCCAGCAGCTTGGCACCGTACCAAGAGACCCAGTACTTC,CASSLAPYQETQYF
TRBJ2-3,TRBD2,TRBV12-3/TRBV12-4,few,TGTGCCAGCAGCACTTCCCTGGGACTAGCGGGAGCGACAGATACGCAGTATTTT,CASSTSLGLAGATDTQYF
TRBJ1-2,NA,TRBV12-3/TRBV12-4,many,TGTGCCAGCAGTTTGGTTGCGGGGGTTAATGGCTACACCTTC,CASSLVAGVNGYTF
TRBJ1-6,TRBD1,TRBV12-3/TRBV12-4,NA,TGTGCCAGCAGTTGGGGACAGGGACCCTCACCCCTCCACTTT,CASSWGQGPSPLHF
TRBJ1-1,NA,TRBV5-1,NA,TGCGCCAGCAGCTTTCCGCAGGGCGGGAACACTGAAGCTTTCTTT,CASSFPQGGNTEAFF
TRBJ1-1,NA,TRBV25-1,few,TGTGCCAGCAGTGAATTGTGGGGCGGGAGTTTGTCGAACACTGAAGCTTTCTTT,CASSELWGGSLSNTEAFF
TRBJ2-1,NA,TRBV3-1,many,TGTGCCAGCAGCCCCGGGACCGATGAGCAGTTCTTC,CASSPGTDEQFF
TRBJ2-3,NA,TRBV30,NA,TGTGCCTGGAGCGGGCAGAGCACACATACGCAGTATTTT,CAWSGQSTHTQYF
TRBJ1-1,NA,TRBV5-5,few,TGTGCCAGCAGATCGCGAATTACAGGAATGAACACTGAAGCTTTCTTT,CASRSRITGMNTEAFF
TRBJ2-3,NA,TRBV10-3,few,TGTGCCATCAGCTTCGGGGATACGCAGTATTTT,CAISFGDTQYF
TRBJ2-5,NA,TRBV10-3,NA,TGTGCCATCAGTGATATAACAGCCGTTCGGTACTTC,CAISDITAVRYF
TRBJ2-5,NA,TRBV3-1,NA,TGTGCCAGCAGCCAAGGGTGGGGCGGGTACCAAGAGACCCAGTACTTC,CASSQGWGGYQETQYF
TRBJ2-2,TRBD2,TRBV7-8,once,TGTGCCAGCAGCTTCTCTAGCGGGAGTAGGAGGGCCGGGGAGCTGTTTTTT,CASSFSSGSRRAGELFF
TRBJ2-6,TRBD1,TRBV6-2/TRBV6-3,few,TGTGCCAGCAGTTACAAGGGGACAGGCCCGGTATCTGGGGCCAACGTCCTGACTTTC,CASSYKGTGPVSGANVLTF
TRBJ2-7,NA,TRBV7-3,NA,TGTGCCAGCAGCGATACAGGGTCCCCCTACGAGCAGTACTTC,CASSDTGSPYEQYF
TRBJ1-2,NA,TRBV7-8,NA,TGTGCCAGCAGCTTAGTCCCCCAGGGACCAATTAACTATGGCTACACCTTC,CASSLVPQGPINYGYTF
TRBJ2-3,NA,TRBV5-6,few,TGTGCCAGCAGCTTCCGGGAAAGGGTGGATACGCAGTATTTT,CASSFRERVDTQYF
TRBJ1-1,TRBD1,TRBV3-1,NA,TGTGCCAGCAGCCGGACAGGAGAAAACACTGAAGCTTTCTTT,CASSRTGENTEAFF
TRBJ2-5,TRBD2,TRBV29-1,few,TGCAGCGTTGGGGGGAGGGCACAAGAGACCCAGTACTTC,CSVGGRAQETQYF
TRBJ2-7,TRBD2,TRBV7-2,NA,TGTGCCAGCAGAAAAAGCGGGGGGCCCTCCTACGAGCAGTACTTC,CASRKSGGPSYEQYF